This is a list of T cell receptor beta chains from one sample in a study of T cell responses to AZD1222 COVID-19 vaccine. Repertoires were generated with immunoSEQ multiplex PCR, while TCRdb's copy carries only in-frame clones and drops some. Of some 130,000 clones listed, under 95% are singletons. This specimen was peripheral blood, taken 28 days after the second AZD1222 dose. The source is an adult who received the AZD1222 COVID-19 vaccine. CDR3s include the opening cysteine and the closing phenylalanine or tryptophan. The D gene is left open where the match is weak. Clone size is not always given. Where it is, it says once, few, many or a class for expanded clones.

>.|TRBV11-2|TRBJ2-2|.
TGTGCCAGCAGCCTATTAAACACCGGGGAGCTGTTTTTT
CASSLLNTGELFF
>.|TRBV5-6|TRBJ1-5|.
TGTGCCAGCAACAGCGGGGGTTTCGGCCAGCCCCAGCATTTT
CASNSGGFGQPQHF
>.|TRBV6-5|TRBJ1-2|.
TGTGCCAGCAGTTACAAGGGGGTGTATGGCTACACCTTC
CASSYKGVYGYTF
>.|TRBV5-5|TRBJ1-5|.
TGTGCCAGCAGCCCGGGACTTCGGGGGCGCATGGGCAATCAGCCCCAGCATTTT
CASSPGLRGRMGNQPQHF
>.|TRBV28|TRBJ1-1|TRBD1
TGTGCCAGCGGAAGGGGGCATACTGAAGCTTTCTTT
CASGRGHTEAFF
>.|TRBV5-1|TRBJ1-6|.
TGCGCCAGCAGCCTCGAAGGACCGTCTAATTCACCCCTCCACTTT
CASSLEGPSNSPLHF
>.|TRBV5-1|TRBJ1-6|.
TGCGCCAGCAGCTTAGATACGGGACGCTCCCTCCACTTT
CASSLDTGRSLHF
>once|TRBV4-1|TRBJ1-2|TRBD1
TGCGCCAGCAGCCAAGCGGACAGGGACGACTATGGCTACACCTTC
CASSQADRDDYGYTF
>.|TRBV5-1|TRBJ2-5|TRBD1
TGCGCCAGCAGCTTGGGTCAGGGGGCCAGGACCCAGTACTTC
CASSLGQGARTQYF
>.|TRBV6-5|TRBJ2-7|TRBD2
TGTGCCAGCAGGGGGGGGGCCTACGAGCAGTACTTC
CASRGGAYEQYF
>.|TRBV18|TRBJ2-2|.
TGTGCCAGCTCACCAACACTCGTACAGGGAGGGACCGGGGAGCTGTTTTTT
CASSPTLVQGGTGELFF
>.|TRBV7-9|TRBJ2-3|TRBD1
TGTGCCAGCAGCGAAAAACAGGGGTTTGGGGCAGATACGCAGTATTTT
CASSEKQGFGADTQYF
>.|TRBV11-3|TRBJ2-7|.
TGTGCCAGCAGCCCCGGACGGAGCTCCTACGAGCAGTACTTC
CASSPGRSSYEQYF
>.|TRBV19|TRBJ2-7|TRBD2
TGTGCCAGTAGCCGTCGACAATTGGGGGGGGACGAGCAGTACTTC
CASSRRQLGGDEQYF
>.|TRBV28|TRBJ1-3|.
TGTGCCAGCAGCCCTAATCTTCACTCTGGAAACACCATATATTTT
CASSPNLHSGNTIYF
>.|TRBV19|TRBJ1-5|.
TGTGCCAGTAGTGTCACCGGGACAAATAGCAATCAGCCCCAGCATTTT
CASSVTGTNSNQPQHF
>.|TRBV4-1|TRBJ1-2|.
TGCGCCAGCAGCCAAGATGACCGAGCGGTCGCTGGGGACTATGGCTACACCTTC
CASSQDDRAVAGDYGYTF
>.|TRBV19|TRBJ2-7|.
TGTGCCAGTAGTATGAATCGGGCCTCCTACGAGCAGTACTTC
CASSMNRASYEQYF
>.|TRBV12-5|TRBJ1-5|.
TGTGCTAGTGGTTTCGGACAGTCCTATAGCAATCAGCCCCAGCATTTT
CASGFGQSYSNQPQHF
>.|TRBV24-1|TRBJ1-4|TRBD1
TGTGCCACCAACAGGGGCAAGGGGAAACTGTTTTTT
CATNRGKGKLFF
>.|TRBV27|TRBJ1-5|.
TGTGCCAGCAGTTTGGGGCAGACTAATCAGCCCCAGCATTTT
CASSLGQTNQPQHF
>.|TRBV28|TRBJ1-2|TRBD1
TGTGCCAGCAGCCTATTGGGACAGAACTATGGCTACACCTTC
CASSLLGQNYGYTF
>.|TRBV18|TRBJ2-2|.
TGTGCCAGCTCACCAATAGGAACACCTAACACCGGGGAGCTGTTTTTT
CASSPIGTPNTGELFF
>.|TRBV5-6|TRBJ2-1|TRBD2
TGTGCCAGCAGCTCGGCCCCGGGGGGAGGGAATGAGCAGTTCTTC
CASSSAPGGGNEQFF
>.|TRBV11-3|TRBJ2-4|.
TGTGCCAGCAGCTTACGGAGAGATCAGTACTTC
CASSLRRDQYF
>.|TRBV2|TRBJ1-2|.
TGTGCCACCCTTGAGGGGGGCCTCACGTCGAGCTACACCTTC
CATLEGGLTSSYTF
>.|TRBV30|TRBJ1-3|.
TGTGCCTGGAGCCGGCGTCAGAACTCTGGAAACACCATATATTTT
CAWSRRQNSGNTIYF
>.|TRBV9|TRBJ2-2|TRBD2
TGTGCCAGCAGCGCTGGACTAGCGGGAGGTCCCGGGACCGGGGAGCTGTTTTTT
CASSAGLAGGPGTGELFF
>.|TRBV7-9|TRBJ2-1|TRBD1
TGTGCCAGCAGCTTATTAGCTTCGACAGGGAACTACTACAATGAGCAGTTCTTC
CASSLLASTGNYYNEQFF
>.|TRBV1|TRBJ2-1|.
TGCACCAGCAGCCAAGATTTCCGGGAGAAGTCCTACAATGAGCAGTTCTTC
CTSSQDFREKSYNEQFF
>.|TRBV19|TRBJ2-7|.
TGTGCCAGTAGTATTGCCGTTCAGACCTACGAGCAGTACTTC
CASSIAVQTYEQYF
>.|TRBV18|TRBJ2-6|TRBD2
TGTGCCAGCTCACCATTGAATGTAGCGGGAGCTTCCTCTGGGGCCAACGTCCTGACTTTC
CASSPLNVAGASSGANVLTF
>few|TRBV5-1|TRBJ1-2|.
TGCGCCAGCAGCTTGGATGAGAGGAACTATGGCTACACCTTC
CASSLDERNYGYTF
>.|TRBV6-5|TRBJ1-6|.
TGTGCCAGCAGTTACTTCTCCGGGGAGGTACCCCTCCACTTT
CASSYFSGEVPLHF
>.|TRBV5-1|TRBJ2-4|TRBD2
TGCGCCAGCAGCTTGGATCCAGCGGGATTAAACATTCAGTACTTC
CASSLDPAGLNIQYF
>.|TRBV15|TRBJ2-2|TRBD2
TGTGCCACCAGCAGTTACTCACTAGCGGAAAACACCGGGGAGCTGTTTTTT
CATSSYSLAENTGELFF
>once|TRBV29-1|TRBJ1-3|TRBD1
TGCAGCGTTGAACAGGACAGGGGAAACACCATATATTTT
CSVEQDRGNTIYF
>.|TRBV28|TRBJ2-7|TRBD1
TGTGCCAGCAGACGGACAGGTCCCTACGAGCAGTACTTC
CASRRTGPYEQYF
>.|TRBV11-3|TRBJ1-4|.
TGTGCCAGCAGCTTAGTAGCGCGGGGGTTTGAAAAACTGTTTTTT
CASSLVARGFEKLFF
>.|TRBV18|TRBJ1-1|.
TGTGCCAGCTCACCTGAAGCTGGTTGGAACACTGAAGCTTTCTTT
CASSPEAGWNTEAFF
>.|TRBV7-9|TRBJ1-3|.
TGTGCCAGCAGCCCCATACATGCGAACCCCGATGAGGCTGGAAACACCATATATTTT
CASSPIHANPDEAGNTIYF
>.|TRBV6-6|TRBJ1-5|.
TGTGCCAGCAGTTACTCGATTTTTGGAAGCAATCAGCCCCAGCATTTT
CASSYSIFGSNQPQHF
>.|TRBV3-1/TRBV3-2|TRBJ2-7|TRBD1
TGTGCCAGCAGTTGGACAGGGGGGCCCGAGCAGTACTTC
CASSWTGGPEQYF
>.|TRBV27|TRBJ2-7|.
TGTGCCAGCAGTCTCTGGTCCGCTACGGTCTACGAGCAGTACTTC
CASSLWSATVYEQYF
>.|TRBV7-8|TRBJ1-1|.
TGTGCCAGCAGCTTAGAATCTGGGTACCGTGAAGCTTTCTTT
CASSLESGYREAFF
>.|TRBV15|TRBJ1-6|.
TGTGCCACCAGCAGAGATATGCAGGGGAATTCACCCCTCCACTTT
CATSRDMQGNSPLHF
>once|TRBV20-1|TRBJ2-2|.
TGCAGTGCTAGATGGTCTGGGGAGCTGTTTTTT
CSARWSGELFF